The T cell receptor (beta chain) described here comes from a study of shared clonotypes between healthy human individuals. Study context: Donors had three CD4 naive, three CD4 memory, two CD8 naive and one CD8 memory plate apiece.

Comments on this clone: Its antigen is unknown.

Recent acute infections and vaccinations were absent in the healthy HIV-negative adult donors. All of the donors resided in Nashville, Tennessee, and each was a Caucasian adult. Assay used: immunoSEQ multiplex PCR; TCRdb lists only in-frame clones, some missing. The sample holds 650,000 to 700,000 clones, roughly 87% seen once. General study findings and limits: It was observed that roughly 5% of naive CD4 clonotypes were shared across a handful of donors.

Sequenced: memory CD8+ T cells from PBMCs. Specified subset: CD45RO+ cells pooled with CCR7-negative TemRA cells. The clonotype originates from a man between 18 and 35 years old in good health. Some clones in this sample may be carry-over from other donors' samples.

CDR3: CATSRDQNNDEQFF. As DNA, the CDR3 is TGTGCCACCAGCAGAGATCAAAACAACGATGAGCAGTTCTTC. V and J are TRBV15 and TRBJ2-1; no firm D call. The CDR3 spans 14 residues. Germline values: CDR1 LNHNV, CDR2 YYDKDF (reference sequence). The V and J ends lost 0 bases and 8 bases respectively, with 11 bases between them.